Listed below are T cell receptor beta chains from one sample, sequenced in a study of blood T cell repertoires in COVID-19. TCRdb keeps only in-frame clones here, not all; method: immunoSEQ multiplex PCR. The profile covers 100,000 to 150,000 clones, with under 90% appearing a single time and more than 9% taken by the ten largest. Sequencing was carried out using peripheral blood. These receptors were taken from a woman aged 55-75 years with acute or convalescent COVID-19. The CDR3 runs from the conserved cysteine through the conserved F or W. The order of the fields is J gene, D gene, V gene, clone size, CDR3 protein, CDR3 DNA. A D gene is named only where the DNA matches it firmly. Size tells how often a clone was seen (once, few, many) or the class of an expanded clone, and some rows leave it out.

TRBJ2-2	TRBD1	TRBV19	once	CASSDRGGTGELFF	TGTGCCAGTAGTGACAGGGGAGGCACCGGGGAGCTGTTTTTT
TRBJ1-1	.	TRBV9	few	CASSPTGNTEAFF	TGTGCCAGCTCCCCCACGGGGAACACTGAAGCTTTCTTT
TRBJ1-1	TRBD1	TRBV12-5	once	CASGAGTALEAFF	TGTGCTAGTGGTGCCGGGACAGCACTTGAGGCTTTCTTT
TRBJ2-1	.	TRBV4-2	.	CASDPGQAGHNEQFF	TGTGCCAGCGACCCAGGACAGGCGGGGCACAATGAGCAGTTCTTC
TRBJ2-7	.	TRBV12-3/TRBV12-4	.	CASSTSHEQYF	TGTGCCAGCAGCACATCCCACGAGCAGTACTTC
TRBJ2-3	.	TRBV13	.	CASSKMGEEGPTDTQYF	TGTGCCAGCAGCAAAATGGGGGAGGAGGGGCCCACAGATACGCAGTATTTT
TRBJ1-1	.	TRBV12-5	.	CASGLGTTGNTEAFF	TGTGCTAGTGGTTTGGGGACGACAGGGAACACTGAAGCTTTCTTT
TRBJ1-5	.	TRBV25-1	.	CASSGAGSNQPQHF	TGTGCCAGCAGTGGAGCAGGATCCAATCAGCCCCAGCATTTT
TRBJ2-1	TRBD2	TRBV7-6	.	CASSLKTSGGLRSYNEQFF	TGTGCCAGCAGCTTGAAGACTAGCGGGGGGCTTCGCTCCTACAATGAGCAGTTCTTC
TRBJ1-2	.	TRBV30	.	CAWSATYMGRGGYTF	TGTGCCTGGAGTGCAACTTACATGGGAAGGGGTGGCTACACCTTC
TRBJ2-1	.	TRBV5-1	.	CASSLAAAGVYGEQFF	TGCGCCAGCAGCTTGGCGGCGGCAGGGGTGTACGGTGAGCAGTTCTTC
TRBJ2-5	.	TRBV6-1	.	CASSEPGGGGETQYF	TGTGCCAGCAGTGAACCCGGTGGGGGCGGGGAGACCCAGTACTTC
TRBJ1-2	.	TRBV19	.	CASSPSGRPDYGYTF	TGTGCCAGTAGTCCTTCAGGCAGGCCCGACTATGGCTACACCTTC
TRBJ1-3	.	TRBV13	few	CASSFPPTATSYTIYF	TGTGCCAGCAGCTTCCCCCCGACAGCGACTTCGTACACCATATATTTT
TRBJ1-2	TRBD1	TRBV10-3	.	CAISGQGGNYGYTF	TGTGCCATCAGTGGACAGGGTGGAAACTATGGCTACACCTTC
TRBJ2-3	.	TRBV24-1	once	CATSDLRGDTQYF	TGTGCCACCAGTGATTTGCGGGGAGATACGCAGTATTTT
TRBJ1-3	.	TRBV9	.	CASSVGGRLTGGNTIYF	TGTGCCAGCAGCGTAGGAGGCAGGCTGACAGGTGGAAACACCATATATTTT
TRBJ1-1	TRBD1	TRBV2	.	CASKSYRGTEAFF	TGTGCCAGCAAGAGTTACAGGGGCACTGAAGCTTTCTTT
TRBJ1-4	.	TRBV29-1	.	CSVSGTNEKLFF	TGCAGCGTCTCGGGGACTAATGAAAAACTGTTTTTT
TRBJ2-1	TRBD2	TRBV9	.	CASSTSSGLLLNEQFF	TGTGCCAGCAGCACTTCCTCGGGACTACTCCTAAATGAGCAGTTCTTC
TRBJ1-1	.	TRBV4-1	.	CASTLGVESEAFF	TGCGCCAGCACTCTCGGGGTTGAGTCTGAAGCTTTCTTT
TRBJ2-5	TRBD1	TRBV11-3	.	CASSPGGQETQYF	TGTGCCAGCAGCCCAGGGGGCCAGGAGACCCAGTACTTC
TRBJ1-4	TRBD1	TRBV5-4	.	CASSLGGQLNEKLFF	TGTGCCAGCAGCTTGGGGGGACAGCTAAATGAAAAACTGTTTTTT
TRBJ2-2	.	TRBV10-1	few	CASRLKELFF	TGCGCCAGCAGACTTAAGGAGCTGTTTTTT
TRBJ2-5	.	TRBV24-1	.	CATSDAGLAQETQYF	TGTGCCACCAGTGATGCGGGGCTAGCCCAAGAGACCCAGTACTTC
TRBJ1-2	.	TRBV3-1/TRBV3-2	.	CASSQGPEKNYGYTF	TGTGCCAGCAGCCAAGGCCCAGAAAAAAACTATGGCTACACCTTC
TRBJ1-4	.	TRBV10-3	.	CASTQGVEDEKLFF	TGTGCCAGCACACAGGGAGTAGAGGATGAAAAACTGTTTTTT
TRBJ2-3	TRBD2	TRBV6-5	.	CASVAGGTDTQYF	TGTGCCAGCGTGGCGGGGGGCACAGATACGCAGTATTTT
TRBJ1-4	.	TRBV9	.	CASKGEFNEKLFF	TGTGCCAGCAAGGGGGAATTCAATGAAAAACTGTTTTTT
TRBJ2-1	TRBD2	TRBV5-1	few	CASSLEERGTNEQFF	TGCGCCAGCAGCTTGGAGGAGCGGGGGACGAATGAGCAGTTCTTC
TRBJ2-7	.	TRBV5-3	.	CARSLTEAYEQYF	TGTGCCAGAAGCTTGACAGAAGCCTACGAGCAGTACTTC
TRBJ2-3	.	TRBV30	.	CAWTQGFTQYF	TGTGCCTGGACCCAGGGCTTTACGCAGTATTTT
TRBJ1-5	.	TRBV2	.	CASSGQRLSSNQPQHF	TGTGCCAGCAGTGGACAGAGACTCTCTAGCAATCAGCCCCAGCATTTT
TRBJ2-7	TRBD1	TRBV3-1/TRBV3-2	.	CASSQPGTGFFILF	TGTGCCAGCAGCCAGCCCGGGACAGGCTTTTTCATCCTCTTC
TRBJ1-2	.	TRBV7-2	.	CASSLEIREYYTF	TGTGCCAGCAGCTTAGAGATCCGGGAGTACTACACCTTC
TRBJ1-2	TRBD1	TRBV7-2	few	CASSFGTGGSGYTF	TGTGCCAGCAGCTTTGGCACAGGGGGCAGTGGCTACACCTTC
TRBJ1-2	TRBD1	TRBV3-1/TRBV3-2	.	CASTGQGWDYTF	TGTGCCAGCACAGGACAGGGGTGGGACTACACCTTC
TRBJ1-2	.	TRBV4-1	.	CASSQPKIRGSYTF	TGCGCCAGCAGCCAGCCCAAAATCAGGGGTAGCTACACCTTC
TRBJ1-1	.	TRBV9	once	CASSVAPDRFMNTEAFF	TGTGCCAGCAGCGTAGCCCCGGACAGATTTATGAACACTGAAGCTTTCTTT
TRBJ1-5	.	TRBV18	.	CASSERGIDQPQHF	TGTGCCAGCTCAGAACGGGGAATCGATCAGCCCCAGCATTTT
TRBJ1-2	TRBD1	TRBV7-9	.	CASSLEGAVNYGYTF	TGTGCCAGCAGCTTGGAGGGGGCGGTTAACTATGGCTACACCTTC
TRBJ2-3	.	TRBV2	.	CASIDGQTYTDTQYF	TGTGCCAGCATAGATGGACAGACTTACACAGATACGCAGTATTTT